A selection of T cell receptor beta chains follows, all from one sample in a study of T cells in Graves' hyperthyroidism and ophthalmopathy. TCRdb reprocessed the multiplex PCR reads via MiXCR and lists one record per CDR3 protein. The table shows fewer than 700,000 distinct CDR3 sequences, with 17% occurring only once. Input material: blood. The receptor source for this set is a young woman with Graves' ophthalmopathy. CDR3s include the opening cysteine and the closing phenylalanine or tryptophan. Each record gives: J gene, clone size, V gene, D gene, CDR3 protein, CDR3 DNA. The D gene is left open where the match is weak. The size field is filled for only some rows; it gives once, few, many or a size class.

J: TRBJ2-7; size: many; V: TRBV7-8; D: .; CDR3: CASSLAVYTYEQYF; DNA: TGTGCCAGCAGCTTAGCAGTATACACCTACGAGCAGTACTTC
J: TRBJ2-7; size: many; V: TRBV2; D: .; CDR3: CASSVGQGQYF; DNA: TGTGCCAGCAGTGTTGGCCAGGGGCAGTACTTC
J: TRBJ1-4; size: .; V: TRBV6-2/TRBV6-3; D: TRBD1; CDR3: CASSYLGGQVDEKLFF; DNA: TGTGCCAGCAGTTACTTAGGGGGACAGGTTGATGAAAAACTGTTTTTT
J: TRBJ2-1; size: few; V: TRBV7-6; D: .; CDR3: CASSSYYNEQFF; DNA: TGTGCCAGCAGCTCCTACTACAATGAGCAGTTCTTC
J: TRBJ1-3; size: few; V: TRBV2; D: TRBD1; CDR3: CASIISGGKGNTIYF; DNA: TGTGCCAGCATAATTTCAGGGGGCAAGGGAAACACCATATATTTT
J: TRBJ2-2; size: .; V: TRBV4-1; D: .; CDR3: CASSQVVLPNTGELFF; DNA: TGCGCCAGCAGCCAAGTTGTGTTACCGAACACCGGGGAGCTGTTTTTT
J: TRBJ2-7; size: .; V: TRBV7-8; D: TRBD2; CDR3: CASSARGEGSSEQYF; DNA: TGTGCCAGCAGCGCTAGAGGGGAGGGATCCTCCGAGCAGTACTTC
J: TRBJ2-1; size: many; V: TRBV11-3; D: TRBD1; CDR3: CATTWTGSSYNEQFF; DNA: TGTGCCACCACCTGGACAGGAAGCTCCTACAATGAGCAGTTCTTC
J: TRBJ2-3; size: .; V: TRBV9; D: .; CDR3: CARSVIVRDTQYF; DNA: TGTGCCCGCAGCGTGATCGTAAGGGATACGCAGTATTTT
J: TRBJ1-2; size: many; V: TRBV6-1; D: .; CDR3: CASSEAGTNYGYTF; DNA: TGTGCCAGCAGTGAAGCCGGGACAAACTATGGCTACACCTTC
J: TRBJ1-2; size: many; V: TRBV6-1; D: TRBD1; CDR3: CASHASDRVVYGYTF; DNA: TGTGCCAGCCACGCCTCGGACAGGGTCGTCTATGGCTACACCTTC
J: TRBJ2-7; size: few; V: TRBV5-1; D: TRBD1; CDR3: CASSFGTGPSYEQYF; DNA: TGCGCCAGCAGCTTTGGGACAGGCCCTTCCTACGAGCAGTACTTC
J: TRBJ2-3; size: many; V: TRBV10-3; D: TRBD2; CDR3: CAISSSGSTDTQYF; DNA: TGTGCCATCAGTTCTAGCGGTAGCACAGATACGCAGTATTTT
J: TRBJ2-3; size: many; V: TRBV7-8; D: .; CDR3: CASSLGRVSSTDTQYF; DNA: TGTGCCAGCAGCTTAGGGAGAGTTTCTAGCACAGATACGCAGTATTTT
J: TRBJ2-1; size: few; V: TRBV6-1; D: TRBD1; CDR3: CASSNRDRGQFEQFF; DNA: TGTGCCAGCAGTAACCGGGACAGGGGGCAATTTGAGCAGTTCTTC
J: TRBJ1-1; size: many; V: TRBV5-1; D: .; CDR3: CASSYLIRNTEAFF; DNA: TGCGCCAGCAGCTACCTTATAAGGAACACTGAAGCTTTCTTT
J: TRBJ2-5; size: many; V: TRBV12-3/TRBV12-4; D: .; CDR3: CASSFPGSLQYF; DNA: TGTGCCAGCAGTTTCCCAGGTTCGTTACAGTACTTC
J: TRBJ2-4; size: few; V: TRBV12-3/TRBV12-4; D: .; CDR3: CASSLTPGPKNIQYF; DNA: TGTGCCAGCAGTTTAACCCCAGGGCCCAAAAACATTCAGTACTTC
J: TRBJ2-1; size: many; V: TRBV2; D: .; CDR3: CASSPIYEQFF; DNA: TGTGCCAGCAGTCCTATTTATGAGCAGTTCTTC
J: TRBJ2-5; size: few; V: TRBV12-3/TRBV12-4; D: .; CDR3: CASRTRNQETQYF; DNA: TGTGCCAGCAGAACCAGGAACCAAGAGACCCAGTACTTC
J: TRBJ2-7; size: many; V: TRBV5-1; D: TRBD1; CDR3: CASSSFSGTGYEQYF; DNA: TGCGCCAGCAGCTCCTTTTCCGGGACAGGCTACGAGCAGTACTTC
J: TRBJ2-2; size: few; V: TRBV13; D: .; CDR3: CASSLTQTPRRTGELFF; DNA: TGTGCCAGCAGCTTAACACAGACCCCACGACGCACCGGGGAGCTGTTTTTT
J: TRBJ2-2; size: .; V: TRBV9; D: TRBD1; CDR3: CASSVEQGLGGELFF; DNA: TGTGCCAGCAGCGTAGAACAGGGGCTAGGCGGGGAGCTGTTTTTT
J: TRBJ2-5; size: many; V: TRBV28; D: TRBD1; CDR3: CASSLYRGLETQYF; DNA: TGTGCCAGCAGTTTGTACAGGGGGCTAGAGACCCAGTACTTC
J: TRBJ1-2; size: few; V: TRBV29-1; D: .; CDR3: CSVDYGYTF; DNA: TGCAGCGTTGACTATGGCTACACCTTC
J: TRBJ2-3; size: many; V: TRBV7-8; D: TRBD2; CDR3: CASSTSGGPDTQYF; DNA: TGTGCCAGCAGCACTAGCGGGGGTCCAGATACGCAGTATTTT
J: TRBJ1-2; size: few; V: TRBV6-5; D: .; CDR3: CASSYSYGQIGNYGYTF; DNA: TGTGCCAGCAGTTACTCGTACGGGCAAATAGGGAACTATGGCTACACCTTC
J: TRBJ2-7; size: many; V: TRBV15; D: .; CDR3: CATSRSRAGTYEQYF; DNA: TGTGCCACCAGCAGATCAAGGGCGGGGACCTACGAGCAGTACTTC
J: TRBJ1-1; size: .; V: TRBV5-1; D: .; CDR3: CASSMDIGTEAFF; DNA: TGCGCCAGCAGCATGGACATTGGTACTGAAGCTTTCTTT
J: TRBJ1-1; size: many; V: TRBV6-2/TRBV6-3; D: TRBD1; CDR3: CASRPRDRGRMNTEAFF; DNA: TGTGCCAGCAGGCCCCGGGACAGGGGGCGCATGAACACTGAAGCTTTCTTT
J: TRBJ1-1; size: few; V: TRBV9; D: .; CDR3: CASTPGAGNTEAFF; DNA: TGTGCCAGCACCCCAGGGGCGGGGAACACTGAAGCTTTCTTT
J: TRBJ2-2; size: .; V: TRBV7-8; D: TRBD1; CDR3: CASRSSGTGVNTGELFF; DNA: TGTGCCAGCAGGTCGTCCGGGACAGGGGTTAACACCGGGGAGCTGTTTTTT
J: TRBJ2-7; size: .; V: TRBV6-1; D: TRBD2; CDR3: CASASGYEQYF; DNA: TGTGCCAGCGCTAGCGGTTACGAGCAGTACTTC
J: TRBJ2-1; size: .; V: TRBV30; D: TRBD2; CDR3: CAWSVTDPSGGQFF; DNA: TGTGCCTGGAGTGTAACCGATCCGAGCGGGGGACAGTTCTTC
J: TRBJ2-1; size: .; V: TRBV15; D: .; CDR3: CATSTLGEMVDEQFF; DNA: TGTGCCACCAGCACCTTGGGGGAAATGGTCGATGAGCAGTTCTTC
J: TRBJ1-1; size: many; V: TRBV12-5; D: .; CDR3: CASGLVGSSMTEAFF; DNA: TGTGCTAGTGGTTTGGTAGGGAGTTCGATGACTGAAGCTTTCTTT
J: TRBJ2-2; size: many; V: TRBV19; D: .; CDR3: CASSEALAPGELFF; DNA: TGTGCCAGTAGTGAGGCCCTAGCACCCGGGGAGCTGTTTTTT
J: TRBJ2-1; size: .; V: TRBV10-3; D: TRBD2; CDR3: CAITWGGNEQFF; DNA: TGTGCCATCACTTGGGGGGGTAATGAGCAGTTCTTC
J: TRBJ1-1; size: .; V: TRBV7-2; D: .; CDR3: CASGLAMGGSTEAFF; DNA: TGTGCCAGCGGCTTAGCGATGGGGGGTTCAACTGAAGCTTTCTTT
J: TRBJ2-1; size: many; V: TRBV9; D: .; CDR3: CASSVQLSGNEQFF; DNA: TGTGCCAGCAGCGTACAATTATCGGGCAATGAGCAGTTCTTC
J: TRBJ1-4; size: .; V: TRBV28; D: TRBD1; CDR3: CASSSYNRGLWEKLFF; DNA: TGTGCCAGCAGTTCATATAACAGGGGGCTTTGGGAAAAACTGTTTTTT